The 24 T cell receptor beta chains presented below share a single source sample, sequenced in a study of shared clonotypes between healthy human individuals. TCRdb's copy holds only in-frame clones and misses some; the assay was immunoSEQ multiplex PCR. The sample yields 2,100,000 or so clones, approximately 96% seen once. Material for sequencing was naive CD4+ T cells sorted from blood. Subset meaning: CD45RA+ positively selected. The receptors derive from a young man in good health.

This clone was seen only once. V is TRBV9 and J is TRBJ1-1; D is unclear. The germline CDR1 and CDR2 sequences are SGDLS and YYNGEE. This CDR3 is built from 13 residues. V dropped 0 bases and J dropped 3 bases, with 6 bases sitting between them. This chain's CDR3 is CASSVDQHTEAFF. In DNA form, the CDR3 reads TGTGCCAGCAGCGTAGACCAGCACACTGAAGCTTTCTTT.

CDR3 region: CASSLGGPGTDTQYF. CDR3 sequence (DNA): TGTGCCAGCAGCTTAGGTGGGCCAGGCACAGATACGCAGTATTTT. V is TRBV7-9 and J is TRBJ2-3; no clear D gene. The germline V gene has CDR1 SEHNR and CDR2 FQNEAQ (reference sequence). The CDR3 length is 15 residues. Trimming shortened V by 1 base and J by 1 base, and 9 bases separated the two germline ends.

V usage is TRBV25-1 and J usage is TRBJ2-7; D is perhaps TRBD1 (6 bases). Trimming left V 8 bases short and J 4 bases short, with 12 bases between. CDR1 and CDR2 (germline): MGHDK, SYGVNS. The CDR3 is 12 amino acids. DNA of the CDR3: TGTGCCAGCCTAGGACAGCCTTACGAGCAGTACTTC. Its translation is CASLGQPYEQYF.

This clone was detected only a few times. Other DNA sequences in this specimen translate into the identical CDR3. The CDR3 sequence is CASSRGTGNTEAFF. Here the CDR3 DNA reads TGTGCCAGCAGCCGAGGGACAGGGAACACTGAAGCTTTCTTT. The V call is TRBV7-3, the J call TRBJ1-1; TRBD1 agrees at 8 bases. J gave up 1 base and V 5 bases, and 3 bases lay outside the gene matches. CDR1 and CDR2 (germline): SGHTA, FQGTGA. The CDR3 is 14 amino acids.

This rearrangement joins TRBV2 to TRBJ1-5; D gene ambiguous. The CDR3 is 13 residues long. Looked up from germline, CDR1 is SNHLY and CDR2 is FYNNEI. V gave up 7 bases and J gave up 0 bases, with 7 bases separating them. The CDR3: CASKGYSNQPQHF. DNA for the CDR3: TGTGCCAGCAAGGGATATAGCAATCAGCCCCAGCATTTT.

This chain connects TRBV30 to TRBJ2-1, with D possibly being TRBD1 or TRBD2 (5 bases each). Germline assignment: CDR1 GTSNPN and CDR2 SVGIG (reference sequence). V shed 0 bases and J shed 1 base, with 16 bases lying between them. CDR3 length: 17 amino acids. The CDR3 loop is CAWSVRGLARSYNEQFF. The CDR3 region has the DNA TGTGCCTGGAGTGTAAGGGGCCTAGCTCGGTCCTACAATGAGCAGTTCTTC.

The gene calls are TRBV5-1 and TRBJ1-1; no reliable D call. Trimming took off 0 bases at V and 1 base at J, with 10 bases between the two ends. This CDR3 region has 15 residues. Germline CDR1 is SGHRS and CDR2 is YFSETQ. CDR3 loop: CASSLGGIANTEAFF. The CDR3 bases are TGCGCCAGCAGCTTGGGCGGCATCGCGAACACTGAAGCTTTCTTT.

Worth noting for this clone: The junction departs from the called germline gene at one end, perhaps through a read error. This sequence joins TRBV20-1 and TRBJ2-7, with D tentatively TRBD2 (5 bases). CDR3 size: 11 residues. Germline loops: CDR1 DFQATT, CDR2 SNEGSKA (reference sequence). For the CDR3, the DNA is TGCAGTACTAGTACGTCCTACGAGCAGTACTTC. Residues: CSTSTSYEQYF.

In nucleotides, the CDR3 is TGTGCCTGGAGTGTACGGGGGACAGGGGGCCTCCACACTGAAGCTTTCTTT. It encodes CAWSVRGTGGLHTEAFF. The V gene is TRBV30, the J gene TRBJ1-1; 12 bases align to TRBD1. Germline CDR1 GTSNPN, CDR2 SVGIG (reference sequence). CDR3 length: 17 residues. After removal of 0 bases from V and 3 bases from J, the junction contained 8 bases not matched to a gene.

The chain has TRBV28 and TRBJ2-1, with 9 nucleotides matching TRBD2. The CDR3 contains 16 residues. J was trimmed by 0 bases and V by 5 bases; bases with no gene match: 5. CDR1 is MDHEN, CDR2 SYDVKM, per germline. In DNA, the CDR3 is TGTGCCAGCAGTGGGGCTAGCGGGAACTCCTACAATGAGCAGTTCTTC. Its protein is CASSGASGNSYNEQFF.

J is TRBJ2-3 and V is TRBV28; 14 bases fit TRBD2. With V trimmed by 8 bases and J by 6 bases, 16 bases remained unmatched. The length of the CDR3 is 18 residues. CDR1 is MDHEN and CDR2 is SYDVKM in the germline V gene. The CDR3 sequence is CASLPQGGLAGDLDTQYF. The DNA for the CDR3 is TGTGCCAGCTTGCCGCAAGGGGGACTAGCGGGGGACTTGGATACGCAGTATTTT.

This clone appeared a single time. V usage is TRBV18 and J usage is TRBJ2-1; unclear D gene. The CDR3 runs to 12 residues. V was cut by 6 bases and J by 9 bases, with 12 bases left in between. CDR1 is KGHSH, CDR2 LQKENI, per germline. The CDR3 DNA reads as TGTGCCAGCTCCTCGGGCGTCCCTGAGCAGTTCTTC. This sequence encodes CASSSGVPEQFF.

The chain uses TRBV28 and TRBJ2-7, with 9 positions matching TRBD1. V was clipped by 4 bases and J by 5 bases; unmatched bases: 6. Germline loops: CDR1 MDHEN, CDR2 SYDVKM. The CDR3 is 14 residues long. The CDR3 sequence is CASSSDRGADEQYF. CDR3 bases: TGTGCCAGCAGTTCGGACAGGGGCGCGGACGAGCAGTACTTC.

Points on this clone: Other DNA sequences from this sample encode an identical CDR3 as well. The V call is TRBV7-2, the J call TRBJ2-1; D is uncertain. The CDR3 runs to 12 residues. Looked up from germline, CDR1 is SGHTA and CDR2 is FQGNSA. V was shortened by 3 bases and J by 1 base, with 1 base between the two germline ends. DNA for the CDR3: TGTGCCAGCAGCTTGTCCTACAATGAGCAGTTCTTC. This sequence encodes CASSLSYNEQFF.

This clone was recorded only once. J is TRBJ2-2 and V is TRBV7-9, with 8 bases fitting TRBD2. CDR1 is SEHNR and CDR2 is FQNEAQ in the germline V gene (reference sequence). J lost 4 bases, V lost 5 bases, and 9 bases had no gene match. This CDR3 region has 16 residues. Here the CDR3 DNA reads TGTGCCAGCAGCCAGTCAGCGGGAGCGGGCACCGGGGAGCTGTTTTTT. Translating gives CASSQSAGAGTGELFF.

The chain joins TRBV5-1 to TRBJ2-3, with 8 bases identical to TRBD1. CDR1 and CDR2 from the germline V gene are SGHRS and YFSETQ. The CDR3 runs 16 residues. Trimming at V came to 4 bases and at J to 0 bases, leaving 7 bases not matched to a gene. The CDR3 bases are TGCGCCAGCAGCCCCTGGGGACAGGTGAGCACAGATACGCAGTATTTT. It is translated as CASSPWGQVSTDTQYF.

The chain is built from TRBV6-1 and TRBJ2-3, with 7 bases that match TRBD1. Germline V lookup: CDR1 MNHNS, CDR2 SASEGT. Trimming removed 8 bases from V and 2 bases from J; junction bases left unmatched: 10. The CDR3 has 15 residues. The CDR3 reads CASCAGGRDTDTQYF. CDR3 sequence (DNA): TGTGCCAGCTGCGCAGGGGGTCGGGACACAGATACGCAGTATTTT.

The gene calls are TRBV6-6 and TRBJ2-7; 9 nucleotides line up with TRBD1. V trimming: 5 bases; J trimming: 5 bases; junction bases outside the gene matches: 10. The CDR3 has 15 amino acids. Germline V gives CDR1 MNHNY, CDR2 SVGAGI (reference sequence). The CDR3 DNA reads as TGTGCCAGCAGTCCCCTTCGGGACAGGGAGAACGAGCAGTACTTC. Protein product: CASSPLRDRENEQYF.

The genes are TRBV4-1 and TRBJ2-3; D is perhaps TRBD1 or TRBD2 (5 bases each). Trimming took off 3 bases at V and 0 bases at J, with 13 bases between the two ends. This CDR3 region has 16 residues. The germline gives CDR1 MGHRA, CDR2 YSYEKL. The CDR3 sequence is CASSQPGRGSTDTQYF. Written as DNA, the CDR3 is TGCGCCAGCAGCCAGCCGGGACGGGGAAGCACAGATACGCAGTATTTT.

Of note for this clone: Other nucleotide sequences in the sample specify the same CDR3. The gene calls are TRBV5-1 and TRBJ1-5, with 8 nucleotides matching TRBD1. Per the germline V gene, CDR1 is SGHRS and CDR2 is YFSETQ. The CDR3 length is 14 residues. V dropped 4 bases and J dropped 4; count of bases not matched to a gene: 4. The CDR3 here is CASSDGQGNQPQHF. In DNA, the CDR3 is TGCGCCAGCAGCGACGGACAGGGTAATCAGCCCCAGCATTTT.

This clone was seen more than once but under ten times. This sequence joins TRBV27 and TRBJ1-6; 9 nucleotides agree with TRBD1. Germline lookup yields CDR1 MNHEY and CDR2 SMNVEV (reference sequence). The CDR3 length is 17 residues. V lost 6 bases and J lost 7; bases outside the gene matches: 13. The CDR3 DNA reads as TGTGCCAGCAGGGGGGACAGGGTCTTGTTGGGGAATTCACCCCTCCACTTT. Translated, it gives CASRGDRVLLGNSPLHF.

V gene TRBV7-2 combines with J gene TRBJ2-3; unclear D gene. Trimming shortened V by 7 bases and J by 4 bases, and 6 bases separated the two germline ends. Germline CDR1 reads SGHTA; CDR2 reads FQGNSA. The CDR3 length is 11 residues. The CDR3 bases are TGTGCCAGCACTCTCTCAGATACGCAGTATTTT. This sequence encodes CASTLSDTQYF.

The V call is TRBV7-2, the J call TRBJ2-4; TRBD1 aligns across 7 bases. V lost 5 bases and J lost 6; bases outside the gene matches: 1. The CDR3 covers 12 residues. The germline V gene has CDR1 SGHTA and CDR2 FQGNSA. The CDR3 here is CASSRDRNIQYF. The CDR3 coding sequence is TGTGCCAGCAGCCGGGACAGAAACATTCAGTACTTC. The whole variable domain, remainder taken from reference TRBV7-2 and TRBJ2-4, is GAGVSQSPSNKVTEKGKDVELRCDPISGHTALYWYRQSLGQGLEFLIYFQGNSAPDKSGLPSDRFSAERTGGSVSTLTIQRTQQEDSAVYLCASSRDRNIQYFGAGTRLSVL.

This chain uses TRBV6-1 with TRBJ2-7; 12 nucleotides align to TRBD2. The CDR3 spans 15 residues. Germline CDR1 is MNHNS and CDR2 is SASEGT. After removal of 4 bases from V and 3 bases from J, the junction contained 4 bases not matched to a gene. For the CDR3, the DNA is TGTGCCAGCAGTGCGACTAGCGGGGGAAACTACGAGCAGTACTTC. Amino acid sequence: CASSATSGGNYEQYF.